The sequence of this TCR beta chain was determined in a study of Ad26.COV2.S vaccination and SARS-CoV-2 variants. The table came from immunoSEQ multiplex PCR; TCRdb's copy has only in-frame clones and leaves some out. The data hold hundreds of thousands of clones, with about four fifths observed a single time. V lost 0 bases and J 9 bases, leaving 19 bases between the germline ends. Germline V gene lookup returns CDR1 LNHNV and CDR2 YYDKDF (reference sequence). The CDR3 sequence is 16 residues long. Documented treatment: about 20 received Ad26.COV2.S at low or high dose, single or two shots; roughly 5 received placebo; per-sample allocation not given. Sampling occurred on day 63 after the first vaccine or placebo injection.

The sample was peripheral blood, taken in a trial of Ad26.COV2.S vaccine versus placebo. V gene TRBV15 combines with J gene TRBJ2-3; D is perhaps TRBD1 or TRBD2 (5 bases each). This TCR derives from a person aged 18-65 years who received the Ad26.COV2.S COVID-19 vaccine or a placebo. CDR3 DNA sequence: TGTGCCACCAGCAGAGATCAGGCAGGGAAGGGAGTGACGCAGTATTTT. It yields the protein CATSRDQAGKGVTQYF. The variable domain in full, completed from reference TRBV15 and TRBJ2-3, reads DAMVIQNPRYQVTQFGKPVTLSCSQTLNHNVMYWYQQKSSQAPKLLFHYYDKDFNNEADTPDNFQSRRPNTSFCFLDIRSPGLGDTAMYLCATSRDQAGKGVTQYFGPGTRLTVL.